This record concerns one T cell receptor beta chain sequence. Its antigen is as yet unknown. Trimming cost V 5 bases and J 4 bases; bases outside gene matches: 16. CDR1 is SGHTA and CDR2 is FQGNSA in the germline V gene. The CDR3 is made up of 17 amino acids. This specimen belongs to a study of response to subunit inactivated influenza vaccine. Study-level points and caveats: Seasonal influenza vaccination, on each occasion, was suggested by the authors to recruit few new T cells.

TCRdb re-derived calls from the RT-PCR reads in MiXCR, one entry per CDR3 protein. Of about 300,000 distinct CDR3 sequences in the sample, less than 25% are singletons; the top ten hold roughly 10%. The receptor's source is a man between 50 and 75 years old who received an inactivated influenza vaccine. The V call is TRBV7-2, the J call TRBJ2-5, with TRBD2 identical over 7 bases. The sequencing here drew on PBMCs from blood, taken less than 22 months after vaccination. The chain's CDR3 is CASSPGQAGFGGETQYF. The DNA of the CDR3 is TGTGCCAGCAGCCCCGGTCAAGCGGGATTTGGGGGAGAGACCCAGTACTTC.